This T cell receptor beta chain was retrieved from a study of identical twins. In germline, CDR1 is SQVTM, CDR2 ANQGSEA. The CDR3 spans 15 residues. Trimming at V came to 4 bases and at J to 4 bases, leaving 8 bases not matched to a gene. A word on this clonotype: Its target is unknown.

From the 5' RACE reads, TCRdb called clonotypes with MiXCR, one entry per CDR3 protein. The sample has hundreds of thousands of distinct CDR3 sequences; more than 9% are singletons. Study-level findings and limits: High-abundance cord blood beta clonotypes had fewer insertions; memory repertoires showed none. Findings depended on cross-sectional statistics rather than tracking the same donors.

This same sample was also taken into another study, of yellow fever vaccine responses in identical twins.

Sequences were obtained from PBMCs. The chain recombines TRBV29-1 with TRBJ2-3; 10 bases map to TRBD2. The clonotype comes from a woman aged 18-29 years in good health. The CDR3 sequence is CSVVPSGGLADTQYF. The DNA for the CDR3 is TGCAGCGTTGTCCCTAGCGGGGGTCTTGCAGATACGCAGTATTTT.